This T cell receptor (beta chain) derives from a study of T cell responses to AZD1222 COVID-19 vaccine (dated by TCRdb to the early 2020s). Regarding the research as a whole: AZD1222 recipients whose second dose came at about 4 weeks and those whose second dose came at about 12 weeks were combined into one group, since spike-specific TCR depth and breadth did not differ between the two schedules. A total of just over 230 trial participants underwent TCR sequencing, of whom some 200 had received two doses of AZD1222 and about 26 had received two doses of the MenACWY control vaccine. Trial participants were enrolled by age into 18-55, 56-69 and 70-plus year subgroups, with about 150, 28 and 57 TCR-sequenced participants respectively. Paper-wide results and their limitations: Nearly half of unique spike-specific TCRs reportedly recognized epitopes outside regions mutated in the B.1.351 and B.1.1.7 variants. A significant rise in spike-specific TCR breadth and depth was observed after two AZD1222 doses relative to day 0 and relative to MenACWY recipients. Most participants were white British and females outnumbered males, and the authors suggested that clonal diversity may have been underestimated. Conclusions about previously exposed vaccinees are limited, since just a handful of AZD1222 recipients were seropositive for SARS-CoV-2 at baseline. Because no day 14 peak-response samples were available, repertoires were characterized only after the peak T cell response. The 56-69-year group was small, and its depth increase did not reach significance, likely because of low power. Vaccine-associated CD4 TCRs spanned the whole spike protein, with dominant responses in regions 160-218 and 743-854.

From cysteine to phenylalanine, the CDR3 is 15 amino acids long. Of the read, only the CDR3 DNA is kept; its 45 bases are in frame from base 1. Sequences SGHDT (CDR1) and YYEEEE (CDR2) are obtained from the germline V gene. Trimming removed 5 bases from V and 0 bases from J, leaving 9 bases between the germline ends. For this clone: Its cognate antigen has yet to be identified. Per-base qualities were not stored, and no clone one base away is much larger.

The time point label for this specimen denotes: baseline before first vaccination. Vaccinee samples were obtained from the UK trials COV001 and COV002, which included a single-blind randomized controlled phase 2/3 trial of AZD1222 (ChAdOx1 nCoV-19) in healthy adults. Trial participant PBMC samples were collected at day 0 and day 28 after the second dose for TCRbeta chain sequencing. The CDR3 regions of human TCRbeta chains were subjected to immunosequencing. Regarding the original processing steps: Repertoire TCRs were checked for matches against a reference library of SARS-CoV-2-specific TCRs that had been generated using the MIRA antigen-specificity platform. Breadth meant the fraction of unique TCRs that were SARS-CoV-2-associated, whereas depth meant the fraction of total T cells that were SARS-CoV-2-associated. Using the MIRA data, each spike-specific TCR was mapped to the spike region that the TCR reacts to and placed in a CD4 or CD8 class. Log10-transformed breadth and depth values were compared by one-way ANOVA with Sidak's multiple comparisons tests. The source is immuneACCESS, and TCRdb retained only in-frame sequences with V and J called. Part of the clones is not carried over; for the studies checked, unresolved V genes explain less than half of this, and the remainder is unexplained. From that table come the V and J calls and clone size; the DNA was used to work out D and trimming. The sample records 98,000 or so clones, around 84% of which are singletons. The top ten constitute 3% to 3.5% of the sample.

Recombination joined TRBV5-6 with TRBJ1-6; the D gene assignment is ambiguous. This specimen was peripheral blood, taken on day 0 of AZD1222 vaccination. The clonotype comes from an adult in good health. The CDR3: CASRPQSSYNSPLHF. Read as DNA, the sequence is TGTGCCAGCAGACCGCAGAGCTCCTATAATTCACCCCTCCACTTT. The variable domain in full, with residues beyond the CDR3 obtained from the reference TRBV5-6 and TRBJ1-6 genes, is DAGVTQSPTHLIKTRGQQVTLRCSPKSGHDTVSWYQQALGQGPQFIFQYYEEEERQRGNFPDRFSGHQFPNYSSELNVNALLLGDSALYLCASRPQSSYNSPLHFGNGTRLTVT.